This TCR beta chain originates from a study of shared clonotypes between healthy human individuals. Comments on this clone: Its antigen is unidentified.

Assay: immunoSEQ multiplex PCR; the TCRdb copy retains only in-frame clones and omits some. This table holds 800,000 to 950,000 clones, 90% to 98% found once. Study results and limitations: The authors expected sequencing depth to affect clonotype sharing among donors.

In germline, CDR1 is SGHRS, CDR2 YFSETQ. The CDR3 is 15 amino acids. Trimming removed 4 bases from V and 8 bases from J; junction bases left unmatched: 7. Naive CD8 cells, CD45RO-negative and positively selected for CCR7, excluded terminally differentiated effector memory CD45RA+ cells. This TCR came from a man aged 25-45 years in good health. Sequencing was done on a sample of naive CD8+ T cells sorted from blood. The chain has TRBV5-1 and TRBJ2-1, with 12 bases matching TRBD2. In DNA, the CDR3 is TGCGCCAGCAGCCTTCGACTAGCGGGAGTGGATGAGCAGTTCTTC. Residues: CASSLRLAGVDEQFF. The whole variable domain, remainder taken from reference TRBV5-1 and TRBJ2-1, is KAGVTQTPRYLIKTRGQQVTLSCSPISGHRSVSWYQQTPGQGLQFLFEYFSETQRNKGNFPGRFSGRQFSNSRSEMNVSTLELGDSALYLCASSLRLAGVDEQFFGPGTRLTVL.